The present entry profiles one T cell receptor beta chain with its context. Unmatched junction bases numbered 10, after V lost 5 bases and J lost 3 bases. The CDR3 loop spans 16 amino acids. The germline V gene has CDR1 SGHTA and CDR2 FQGNSA. Reverse transcription of extracted RNA yielded cDNA, which provided the sequencing template. Only in-frame clones appear in the TCRdb table, and some are missing; sequencing was by immunoSEQ multiplex PCR. In the table there are roughly 130,000 clones, 45% to 60% of which are singletons. This sample is part of a study of CD8+ T cells in alopecia areata. This chain uses TRBV7-2 with TRBJ2-1; 7 bases match TRBD1. This clonotype was sampled from a human donor with alopecia areata. The sequenced sample was CD4+ T cells sorted from blood, obtained at week 0. CDR3 loop: CASSAGRGWDYNEQFF. The DNA for the CDR3 is TGTGCCAGCAGCGCAGGCAGGGGGTGGGACTACAATGAGCAGTTCTTC.